This entry concerns a single T cell receptor beta chain. The data originate from a study of blood T cell repertoires in COVID-19. Overall study: Donors in the United States, Italy and Spain gave samples during acute or convalescent COVID-19. The analysed material was cDNA or gDNA that came from T cells, B-cell-depleted T cells, or PBMCs.

TCRdb's copy holds only in-frame clones and misses some; the assay was immunoSEQ multiplex PCR. The table includes a few hundred thousand clones, roughly 86% detected once. Sequenced: peripheral blood. The source of this sequence is a woman aged 45-60 years with acute or convalescent COVID-19.

The CDR3 DNA follows: TGTGCCAGCAGCGCCGGACAGGGGGCTAGGTACGAGCAGTACTTC. Protein sequence: CASSAGQGARYEQYF. J is TRBJ2-7 and V is TRBV9; 11 bases are shared with TRBD1. V shed 3 bases, J shed 4 bases, and the junction held 6 bases outside the gene matches. The V gene's germline CDR1 is SGDLS and CDR2 YYNGEE. The CDR3 is 15 residues long.